Following are 26 T cell receptor beta chains from one sample sequenced in a study of blood T cell repertoires in COVID-19. TCRdb's copy holds only in-frame clones and misses some; the assay was immunoSEQ multiplex PCR. The table lists around 95,000 clones, 70% to 80% of them singletons. Specimen: peripheral blood. These receptors all come from a woman in her 70s with acute or convalescent COVID-19.

As DNA, the CDR3 is TGTGCCAGCAGCGGCGCCGGACAGTCAGGCTCCTATAATTCACCCCTCCACTTT. Translating gives CASSGAGQSGSYNSPLHF. The V gene is TRBV9, the J gene TRBJ1-6; TRBD1 is a possible D gene (6 bases). Looked up from germline, CDR1 is SGDLS and CDR2 is YYNGEE. This CDR3 has 18 amino acids. The V end lost 3 bases, the J end lost 0 bases, and 16 bases lay between the germline ends.

The chain uses TRBV15 and TRBJ1-3; a weak D match, TRBD1 (6 bases). The CDR3 runs 17 residues. Trimming stripped 1 base from V and 4 bases from J, with 17 bases between. Germline V CDR1 and CDR2: LNHNV, YYDKDF (reference sequence). This CDR3 reads CATSRGTTGLGGNTIYF. In DNA form, the CDR3 reads TGTGCCACCAGCAGAGGCACTACAGGGTTGGGAGGAAACACCATATATTTT.

DNA of the CDR3: TGTGCCAGCAGTTACGAGGGTCGGAGCGGGGAGCTGTTTTTT. It translates to CASSYEGRSGELFF. The V call is TRBV6-2 or TRBV6-3, the J call TRBJ2-2; weak D call: TRBD2 (5 bases). The V end lost 2 bases, the J end lost 7 bases, and 11 bases lay between the germline ends. The CDR3 covers 14 residues. Germline CDR1 is MNHEY and CDR2 is SVGEGT.

The J gene is TRBJ1-4, the V gene TRBV7-9; 7 bases are a match to TRBD1. Germline V gene lookup returns CDR1 SEHNR and CDR2 FQNEAQ (reference sequence). Trimming cost V 5 bases and J 3 bases; bases outside gene matches: 3. This CDR3 region has 14 residues. The CDR3 DNA reads TGTGCCAGCAGCCCCGGGACAGCTAATGAAAAACTGTTTTTT. Translating gives CASSPGTANEKLFF.

The gene calls are TRBV9 and TRBJ2-7, with D possibly being TRBD2 (6 bases). The CDR3 has 14 amino acids. Trimming removed 4 bases from V and 1 base from J, with 12 bases in between. Germline CDR1 reads SGDLS; CDR2 reads YYNGEE. CDR3 in amino acids: CASSPGLESYEQYF. DNA for the CDR3: TGTGCCAGCAGCCCGGGACTCGAATCCTACGAGCAGTACTTC.

The CDR3 reads CASSYSPDYEQYV. CDR3 DNA sequence: TGTGCCAGCAGTTACTCTCCAGACTACGAGCAGTACGTC. The V gene is TRBV6-6, the J gene TRBJ2-7, with no clear D. The CDR3 contains 13 residues. Germline V gene data show CDR1 as MNHNY and CDR2 as SVGAGI (reference sequence). V shed 0 bases and J shed 3 bases, with 6 bases lying between them.

The rearrangement joins TRBV10-3 to TRBJ2-1; 8 nucleotides align to TRBD1. The CDR3 length is 13 residues. The germline gives CDR1 ENHRY, CDR2 SYGVKD. V was clipped by 3 bases and J by 10 bases; unmatched bases: 5. As DNA, the CDR3 is TGTGCCATCAGTGACCTTCAGGGGGCCGAGCAGTTCTTC. Residues: CAISDLQGAEQFF.

The chain joins TRBV13 to TRBJ2-1, with 9 bases matching TRBD1. The V gene's germline CDR1 is PRHDT and CDR2 FYEKMQ (reference sequence). The CDR3 is 15 residues long. The trim removed 6 bases at V and 7 bases at J, leaving 10 bases unmatched. The chain's CDR3 is CASSSTGGVLNEQFF. CDR3 nucleotide sequence: TGTGCCAGCAGTTCGACAGGGGGGGTGTTAAATGAGCAGTTCTTC.

The chain is built from TRBV5-1 and TRBJ2-3; perhaps TRBD2 as D (7 bases). CDR1 and CDR2 (germline): SGHRS, YFSETQ. The germline V and J ends were trimmed by 0 bases and 2 bases, with 13 bases remaining between them. This CDR3 region has 16 residues. The CDR3, as DNA: TGCGCCAGCAGCTTGGCGGCGGGGGCGTCCACAGATACGCAGTATTTT. This sequence encodes CASSLAAGASTDTQYF.

This clone has a handful of counts. J is TRBJ1-1 and V is TRBV19; 12 positions match TRBD1. The CDR3 spans 17 residues. The V gene end was trimmed by 6 bases and the J gene end by 4 bases; junction bases not matched to a gene: 12. CDR1 LNHDA and CDR2 SQIVND come from the germline V gene (reference sequence). This CDR3 is CASRPGQGAPKGTEAFF. CDR3 nucleotides: TGTGCCAGTAGACCGGGACAGGGGGCCCCGAAGGGCACTGAAGCTTTCTTT.

The J gene is TRBJ1-2, the V gene TRBV7-9; TRBD1 agrees at 9 bases. CDR1 and CDR2 from the germline V gene are SEHNR and FQNEAQ (reference sequence). The length of the CDR3 is 12 residues. J lost 13 bases, V lost 0 bases, and 3 bases had no gene match. The CDR3 loop reads CASSLAGDRVTF. For the CDR3, the DNA is TGTGCCAGCAGCTTAGCGGGGGACAGGGTCACCTTC.

CDR3: CASSPGQRNMNTEAFF. The CDR3 nucleotides are TGCGCCAGCAGCCCGGGACAGAGGAACATGAACACTGAAGCTTTCTTT. The chain carries TRBV5-1 and TRBJ1-1; 7 bases are shared with TRBD1. CDR1 and CDR2 from the germline V gene are SGHRS and YFSETQ. The CDR3 sequence is 16 residues long. The J segment lost 0 bases and the V segment lost 4 bases, leaving 9 bases of the junction unmatched.

This sequence joins TRBV5-6 and TRBJ2-3; 7 nucleotides align to TRBD2. The CDR3 spans 15 residues. Germline CDR1 SGHDT, CDR2 YYEEEE. J was trimmed by 2 bases and V by 5 bases; bases with no gene match: 8. CDR3 protein: CASSMGSGTTDTQYF. The CDR3, as DNA: TGTGCCAGCAGTATGGGGAGCGGGACCACAGATACGCAGTATTTT.

This chain joins TRBV30 and TRBJ1-2; D is uncertain. CDR1 is GTSNPN, CDR2 SVGIG, per germline (reference sequence). This CDR3 comprises 13 residues. Trimming shortened V by 3 bases and J by 2 bases, and 10 bases separated the two germline ends. CDR3 sequence reads: CAWRTGGNYGYTF. CDR3 nucleotides: TGTGCCTGGAGGACTGGAGGGAACTATGGCTACACCTTC.

The V and J genes are TRBV10-1 and TRBJ2-7; D perhaps matches TRBD2 (5 bases). Germline CDR1 is WNHNN and CDR2 is SYGVQD (reference sequence). V was cut by 2 bases and J by 1 base, with 6 bases left in between. The CDR3 contains 13 residues. CDR3 loop: CASSERESYEQYF. DNA of the CDR3: TGCGCCAGCAGTGAGCGGGAATCCTACGAGCAGTACTTC.

The sample holds a few counts of this clone. This sequence joins TRBV5-6 and TRBJ1-5; 8 bases are a match to TRBD1. The CDR3 has 19 amino acids. V was clipped by 4 bases and J by 1 base; unmatched bases: 16. CDR1 is SGHDT and CDR2 is YYEEEE in the germline V gene. The CDR3 protein is CASSLDRGQSGRSNQPQHF. In DNA form, the CDR3 reads TGTGCCAGCAGCCTCGACAGGGGCCAATCGGGGAGAAGCAATCAGCCCCAGCATTTT.

The chain joins TRBV25-1 to TRBJ1-1, with TRBD1 matching over 7 bases. V lost 2 bases, J lost 1 base, and 4 bases stayed unmatched. The CDR3 contains 15 residues. Germline CDR1 is MGHDK and CDR2 is SYGVNS. The CDR3 sequence: CASSETNRGNTEAFF. The CDR3 DNA reads TGTGCCAGCAGTGAAACCAACAGGGGGAACACTGAAGCTTTCTTT. Full variable domain (remainder filled in from reference TRBV25-1 and TRBJ1-1): EADIYQTPRYLVIGTGKKITLECSQTMGHDKMYWYQQDPGMELHLIHYSYGVNSTEKGDLSSESTVSRIRTEHFPLTLESARPSHTSQYLCASSETNRGNTEAFFGQGTRLTVV.

This chain joins TRBV25-1 and TRBJ2-3; no reliable D call. Germline V lookup: CDR1 MGHDK, CDR2 SYGVNS. The CDR3 totals 14 residues. Trimming shortened V by 2 bases and J by 4 bases, and 10 bases separated the two germline ends. The DNA for the CDR3 is TGTGCCAGCAGTGAAGGCAGGTTCGCAGATACGCAGTATTTT. This translates into CASSEGRFADTQYF.

CDR3 sequence: CASSLTVGTNEKLFF. The CDR3 DNA reads TGTGCCAGCAGCTTAACAGTCGGCACTAATGAAAAACTGTTTTTT. This sequence joins TRBV5-5 and TRBJ1-4; no firm D call. CDR3 length: 15 residues. Germline V gene data show CDR1 as SGHKS and CDR2 as YYEKEE (reference sequence). V lost 2 bases and J 2 bases, leaving 10 bases between the germline ends.

This clone was recorded a few times. The chain uses TRBV2 and TRBJ2-7; weak D call: TRBD1 (5 bases). Germline CDR1 SNHLY, CDR2 FYNNEI. The CDR3 contains 16 residues. V lost 4 bases and J lost 0, with 16 bases in between. CDR3 loop: CASSGQSYKLSYEQYF. The CDR3 nucleotides read TGTGCCAGCAGTGGACAGAGCTATAAACTCTCCTACGAGCAGTACTTC.

This clone was recorded only once. The J gene is TRBJ1-2, the V gene TRBV10-3; 7 bases align to TRBD1. In germline, CDR1 is ENHRY, CDR2 SYGVKD. V was pared by 7 bases and J by 2 bases, with 13 bases of the junction left unmatched. This CDR3 contains 16 residues. CDR3 nucleotide sequence: TGTGCCATCACAGGGACAGTAGTAGGGAGCAACTATGGCTACACCTTC. As protein: CAITGTVVGSNYGYTF.

V usage is TRBV6-6 and J usage is TRBJ2-7; possible D gene TRBD2, 6 bases. The CDR3 spans 12 residues. V lost 2 bases, J lost 7 bases, and 9 bases lay in between. CDR1 is MNHNY and CDR2 is SVGAGI in the germline V gene (reference sequence). The CDR3 bases are TGTGCCAGCAGTTACGGCGCGGGAGAGCAGTACGTC. It is translated as CASSYGAGEQYV.

This chain joins TRBV5-1 and TRBJ2-3, with a tentative D call TRBD1 (6 bases). CDR1 is SGHRS and CDR2 is YFSETQ in the germline V gene. CDR3 size: 16 residues. V lost 6 bases, J lost 1 base, and 18 bases lay in between. The CDR3 coding sequence is TGCGCCAGCAAAGGGGGAGCGGATCCTCGCACAGATACGCAGTATTTT. Translating it yields CASKGGADPRTDTQYF.

The V call is TRBV14, the J call TRBJ2-3; 11 bases are a match to TRBD2. V trimming: 1 base; J trimming: 2 bases; junction bases outside the gene matches: 8. CDR3 length equals 18 residues. CDR1 and CDR2 (germline): SGHDN, FVKESK. The CDR3 sequence is CASSQVTPGLAATDTQYF. CDR3 coding DNA: TGTGCCAGCAGCCAAGTAACTCCGGGACTAGCGGCCACAGATACGCAGTATTTT.

In DNA form, the CDR3 reads TGTGCCAGCAGCCAAGGGGTGAACACTGAAGCTTTCTTT. Protein sequence: CASSQGVNTEAFF. The chain links TRBV9 to TRBJ1-1; perhaps TRBD1 as D (5 bases). V gave up 4 bases and J gave up 0 bases, with 7 bases separating them. The germline gives CDR1 SGDLS, CDR2 YYNGEE. The CDR3 is made up of 13 amino acids.

The gene calls are TRBV24-1 and TRBJ1-1; the D gene is possibly TRBD1 (6 bases). CDR1 KGHDR and CDR2 SFDVKD come from the germline V gene. Trimming stripped 5 bases from V and 4 bases from J, with 10 bases between. This CDR3 contains 13 residues. CDR3 sequence: CATSGAQGTEAFF. CDR3 nucleotide sequence: TGTGCCACCAGTGGGGCACAGGGCACTGAAGCTTTCTTT.